One sample yielded the 23 T cell receptor beta chains listed below, sequenced in a study of cytomegalovirus exposure and HLA in healthy donors. PCR amplification relied on 60 Vbeta primers (plus 13 Jbeta primers). The method was immunoSEQ multiplex PCR; TCRdb's version includes in-frame clones alone and lacks a portion of them. The table lists about 60,000 clones, 73% of them singletons. Sequences were obtained from PBMCs. All receptors derive from a man aged 50 or older in good health and CMV-seronegative.

This clone was seen more than once but under ten times. The CDR3 loop reads CASSPRAKNIQYF. The CDR3, as DNA: TGTGCCAGCAGTCCCCGGGCCAAAAACATTCAGTACTTC. This chain links TRBV6-1 with TRBJ2-4; D is ambiguous. Germline CDR1 reads MNHNS; CDR2 reads SASEGT. V gave up 5 bases and J gave up 1 base, with 6 bases separating them. This CDR3 spans 13 amino acids.

This chain uses TRBV5-4 with TRBJ1-1; D perhaps matches TRBD1 (5 bases). Germline V gives CDR1 SGHNT, CDR2 YYREEE (reference sequence). This CDR3 spans 14 amino acids. V lost 6 bases to trimming and J lost 5 bases, with 17 bases between them. CDR3 amino acids: CASTSIGVLTEAFF. CDR3 bases: TGTGCCAGCACTTCTATAGGGGTTCTAACTGAAGCTTTCTTT.

This rearrangement joins TRBV6-1 to TRBJ1-1; 12 bases are a match to TRBD1. J gave up 8 bases and V 8 bases, and 6 bases lay outside the gene matches. Germline CDR1 MNHNS, CDR2 SASEGT. There are 13 residues in the CDR3. As DNA, the CDR3 is TGTGCCAGCGGAAGGGACAGGGGGCAGGAAGCTTTCTTT. The encoded protein is CASGRDRGQEAFF.

The gene calls are TRBV14 and TRBJ1-2, with 7 nucleotides matching TRBD1. V was pared by 0 bases and J by 2 bases, with 12 bases of the junction left unmatched. The germline V gene encodes CDR1 SGHDN and CDR2 FVKESK. The CDR3 is 18 amino acids. CDR3 sequence reads: CASSQDRRQGRGNYGYTF. The DNA for the CDR3 is TGTGCCAGCAGCCAAGATAGGAGACAGGGCCGGGGGAACTATGGCTACACCTTC.

The chain joins TRBV19 to TRBJ2-3, with TRBD2 identical over 7 bases. The CDR3 spans 14 residues. V lost 7 bases to trimming and J lost 1 base; unmatched junction nucleotides: 5. CDR1 is LNHDA, CDR2 SQIVND, per germline (reference sequence). For the CDR3, the DNA is TGTGCCAGTATATCGGGGGGACGCACAGATACGCAGTATTTT. Translating it yields CASISGGRTDTQYF.

The CDR3 nucleotides are TGTGCCAGCAGGGGACAGGGGAACGAATCACCCCTCCACTTT. Protein sequence: CASRGQGNESPLHF. The V and J genes are TRBV2 and TRBJ1-6; 10 bases map to TRBD1. CDR1 and CDR2 (germline): SNHLY, FYNNEI. The CDR3 runs to 14 residues. J lost 10 bases, V lost 6 bases, and 6 bases had no gene match.

This clone occurred a few times. The gene calls are TRBV19 and TRBJ1-1; possible D gene TRBD1, 5 bases. This CDR3 spans 12 amino acids. From germline, CDR1 is LNHDA and CDR2 SQIVND (reference sequence). The V end lost 7 bases, the J end lost 10 bases, and 16 bases lay between the germline ends. The CDR3 nucleotides read TGTGCCAGTAAGCCCCTTGGGGGGTTAGCTTTCTTT. Amino acid sequence: CASKPLGGLAFF. Using reference TRBV19 and TRBJ1-1 for the parts outside the CDR3, the full variable domain is DGGITQSPKYLFRKEGQNVTLSCEQNLNHDAMYWYRQDPGQGLRLIYYSQIVNDFQKGDIAEGYSVSREKKESFPLTVTSAQKNPTAFYLCASKPLGGLAFFGQGTRLTVV.

This chain uses TRBV2 with TRBJ2-7; 7 nucleotides line up with TRBD1. The J call is in doubt because the DNA end fits TRBJ2-1 better. Germline V gives CDR1 SNHLY, CDR2 FYNNEI. The CDR3 has 16 residues. CDR3 sequence (DNA): TGTGCCAGCAGGATGGAACAGGGGCTGTTGAACAATGAGCAGTTCTTC. Translating gives CASRMEQGLLNNEQFF.

The chain recombines TRBV27 with TRBJ2-1; no definite D call. CDR1 is MNHEY and CDR2 is SMNVEV in the germline V gene (reference sequence). The CDR3 has 14 residues. V lost 6 bases to trimming and J lost 1 base, with 10 bases between them. CDR3 nucleotides: TGTGCCAGCAGGGTTAGCAGATCCTACAATGAGCAGTTCTTC. Translation gives CASRVSRSYNEQFF.

The chain combines TRBV5-4 with TRBJ2-3; 9 bases match TRBD1. Trimming cost V 4 bases and J 4 bases; bases outside gene matches: 10. This CDR3 has 16 residues. In germline, CDR1 is SGHNT, CDR2 YYREEE (reference sequence). The CDR3 DNA reads as TGTGCCAGCAGCGCGTGGCCGGGACAGGGATCAGATACGCAGTATTTT. It yields the protein CASSAWPGQGSDTQYF.

The chain recombines TRBV6-1 with TRBJ2-4; 7 positions agree with TRBD1. The CDR3 has 15 residues. V trimming: 7 bases; J trimming: 0 bases; junction bases outside the gene matches: 6. Looked up from germline, CDR1 is MNHNS and CDR2 is SASEGT. CDR3 sequence (DNA): TGTGCCAGCATCGGACAGGTCCTAGCCAAAAACATTCAGTACTTC. Protein sequence: CASIGQVLAKNIQYF.

The chain is built from TRBV5-1 and TRBJ2-1; 8 bases fit TRBD2. There are 14 residues in the CDR3. Trimming removed 4 bases from V and 9 bases from J; junction bases left unmatched: 9. Germline loops: CDR1 SGHRS, CDR2 YFSETQ. The CDR3 DNA sequence: TGCGCCAGCAGCCAGGGACTAGTTATGCGTGAGCAGTTCTTC. Translation gives CASSQGLVMREQFF. Together with reference TRBV5-1 and TRBJ2-1, the CDR3 gives the full variable domain: KAGVTQTPRYLIKTRGQQVTLSCSPISGHRSVSWYQQTPGQGLQFLFEYFSETQRNKGNFPGRFSGRQFSNSRSEMNVSTLELGDSALYLCASSQGLVMREQFFGPGTRLTVL.

CDR3: CASSLGVGRLNTEAFF. CDR3 nucleotides: TGCGCCAGCAGCTTGGGGGTGGGCAGATTGAACACTGAAGCTTTCTTT. The V call is TRBV5-1, the J call TRBJ1-1; D is undetermined. The CDR3 is 16 residues long. Trimming took off 0 bases at V and 0 bases at J, with 12 bases between the two ends. Germline V gives CDR1 SGHRS, CDR2 YFSETQ.

The count of this clone is one. This chain joins TRBV19 and TRBJ2-2, with a tentative D call TRBD1 (6 bases). Per the germline V gene, CDR1 is LNHDA and CDR2 is SQIVND (reference sequence). This CDR3 has 14 residues. V lost 7 bases to trimming and J lost 1 base, with 10 bases between them. The CDR3 DNA reads TGTGCCAGTAAACGGACAGAGAACACCGGGGAGCTGTTTTTT. It specifies CASKRTENTGELFF.

This chain connects TRBV5-1 to TRBJ2-5, with D perhaps matching TRBD1 (5 bases). Trimming cost V 5 bases and J 5 bases, with 13 bases left between them. The CDR3 totals 13 residues. CDR1 SGHRS and CDR2 YFSETQ come from the germline V gene. CDR3 nucleotides: TGCGCCAGCAGACAGGACGCTTCCGAGACCCAGTACTTC. It yields the protein CASRQDASETQYF.

The chain combines TRBV5-1 with TRBJ2-7; D might be TRBD1 (6 bases). The CDR3 loop spans 14 amino acids. V was shortened by 1 base and J by 3 bases, with 11 bases between the two germline ends. Germline CDR1 and CDR2: SGHRS and YFSETQ. This chain's CDR3 is CASSLLGASYEQYF. CDR3 DNA sequence: TGCGCCAGCAGCTTGCTGGGGGCCAGCTACGAGCAGTACTTC. The whole variable domain, remainder taken from reference TRBV5-1 and TRBJ2-7, is KAGVTQTPRYLIKTRGQQVTLSCSPISGHRSVSWYQQTPGQGLQFLFEYFSETQRNKGNFPGRFSGRQFSNSRSEMNVSTLELGDSALYLCASSLLGASYEQYFGPGTRLTVT.

This clone was seen only once. The chain combines TRBV5-1 with TRBJ1-2; 7 bases line up with TRBD1. Trimming took 5 bases from V and 6 from J; bases not matched to a gene: 13. CDR3 length: 15 amino acids. Germline V lookup: CDR1 SGHRS, CDR2 YFSETQ. The CDR3 coding sequence is TGCGCCAGCAGTTTGAACAGGGGATCCCTCAATGGCTACACCTTC. Translation: CASSLNRGSLNGYTF.

The V and J genes are TRBV2 and TRBJ2-7; perhaps TRBD1 as D (6 bases). Germline-derived CDR1 and CDR2 are SNHLY and FYNNEI. Trimming stripped 4 bases from V and 4 bases from J, with 20 bases between. This CDR3 region has 16 residues. CDR3 sequence reads: CASSGGPPRKLYEQYF. The CDR3 DNA follows: TGTGCCAGCAGTGGGGGGCCCCCCCGGAAGTTGTACGAGCAGTACTTC.

This clone was seen just once. This chain uses TRBV9 with TRBJ2-1, with D tentatively TRBD1 (5 bases). Trimming removed 3 bases from V and 6 bases from J, with 13 bases in between. CDR3 length: 14 amino acids. Germline values: CDR1 SGDLS, CDR2 YYNGEE. CDR3 residues: CASSAPGFSNEQFF. CDR3 nucleotides: TGTGCCAGCAGCGCCCCAGGGTTTTCCAATGAGCAGTTCTTC.

The chain recombines TRBV6-5 with TRBJ2-3, with D maybe TRBD1 (6 bases). CDR1 MNHEY and CDR2 SVGAGI come from the germline V gene. V was clipped by 5 bases and J by 4 bases, with 10 bases between them. This CDR3 spans 13 amino acids. This CDR3 is CASSATGPDTQYF. The CDR3 DNA reads as TGTGCCAGCAGTGCGACAGGTCCAGATACGCAGTATTTT.

This chain links TRBV5-1 with TRBJ1-3; weak D call: TRBD1 (5 bases). CDR1 is SGHRS and CDR2 is YFSETQ in the germline V gene. Trimming cost V 4 bases and J 0 bases, with 14 bases left between them. The CDR3 contains 16 residues. CDR3 nucleotide sequence: TGCGCCAGCAGCCTGGGTTTTGACAGCTCTGGAAACACCATATATTTT. This codes for CASSLGFDSSGNTIYF. The full variable domain, rest sourced from reference TRBV5-1 and TRBJ1-3, is KAGVTQTPRYLIKTRGQQVTLSCSPISGHRSVSWYQQTPGQGLQFLFEYFSETQRNKGNFPGRFSGRQFSNSRSEMNVSTLELGDSALYLCASSLGFDSSGNTIYFGEGSWLTVV.

The rearrangement links TRBV18 to TRBJ1-4, with D possibly matching TRBD1 (5 bases). The CDR3 consists of 16 residues. CDR1 is KGHSH and CDR2 is LQKENI in the germline V gene. V lost 6 bases and J 3 bases, leaving 17 bases between the germline ends. This chain's CDR3 is CASSLEWRGANEKLFF. DNA of the CDR3: TGTGCCAGCTCCCTTGAGTGGAGGGGTGCTAATGAAAAACTGTTTTTT.

The chain combines TRBV11-2 with TRBJ1-4; D gene ambiguous. Germline V gene lookup returns CDR1 SGHAT and CDR2 FQNNGV. The CDR3 runs 14 residues. The V gene lost 5 bases and the J gene lost 6 bases, with 13 bases spanning the gap. The CDR3 DNA follows: TGTGCCAGCAGCCGTTGGGTCGGGGATGAAAAACTGTTTTTT. This encodes CASSRWVGDEKLFF.